A selection of T cell receptor beta chains follows, all from one sample in a study. The table came from immunoSEQ multiplex PCR; TCRdb's copy has only in-frame clones and leaves some out. The sample has some 70,000 clones; roughly 95% are singletons. Material: PBMCs. These receptors originate from a man aged 35-49 years with rheumatoid arthritis. Each CDR3 is given with its conserved first and last residue. D genes are given only for firm matches. Not every row has a clone size; where given, it reads once, few, many or a size class.

J gene | clone size | D gene | V gene | CDR3 length | CDR3 DNA | CDR3 protein
TRBJ1-2 | NA | NA | TRBV11-2 | 13 | TGTGCCAGCAGTCGCGAGCGGGGAGATGGCTACACCTTC | CASSRERGDGYTF
TRBJ2-1 | NA | NA | TRBV5-4 | 15 | TGTGCCAGCAGCTTTCCAGGCGGTCCTTACAATGAGCAGTTCTTC | CASSFPGGPYNEQFF
TRBJ1-1 | NA | TRBD1 | TRBV3-1/TRBV3-2 | 15 | TGTGCCAGCAGCCAACGCCAGGGGGATCACACTGAAGCTTTCTTT | CASSQRQGDHTEAFF
TRBJ1-6 | NA | NA | TRBV5-5 | 19 | TGTGCCAGCAGCTCGGAGGGTTCGGCGGGAAGCTCCTATAATTCACCCCTCCACTTT | CASSSEGSAGSSYNSPLHF
TRBJ2-4 | NA | NA | TRBV11-1 | 15 | TGTGCCAGCAGCTTGGTCACGGACAGAGAAAACATTCAGTACTTC | CASSLVTDRENIQYF
TRBJ2-5 | NA | NA | TRBV25-1 | 15 | TGTGCCAGCAGTGAATCTATGGACCTACGAGAGACCCAGTACTTC | CASSESMDLRETQYF
TRBJ1-1 | NA | NA | TRBV15 | 15 | TGTGCCACCAGCAGAGAAATACAGGGTAACACTGAAGCTTTCTTT | CATSREIQGNTEAFF
TRBJ1-1 | NA | NA | TRBV28 | 13 | TGTGCCAGCAGTTTACGGCAGGCCACTGAAGCTTTCTTT | CASSLRQATEAFF
TRBJ2-1 | once | TRBD2 | TRBV11-2 | 14 | TGTGCCAGCAGCTTAACCGGGACTAGGAATGAGCAGTTCTTC | CASSLTGTRNEQFF
TRBJ2-7 | NA | TRBD1 | TRBV27 | 12 | TGTGCCAGCTGGGGACAGCCCTACGAGCAGTACTTC | CASWGQPYEQYF
TRBJ1-6 | NA | NA | TRBV9 | 14 | TGTGCCAGCAGCGCTAGGGCGGATAATTCACCCCTCCACTTT | CASSARADNSPLHF
TRBJ1-2 | NA | TRBD1 | TRBV9 | 15 | TGTGCCAGCAGCCCCGCAGGGGGCCTGGTCTATGGCTACACCTTC | CASSPAGGLVYGYTF
TRBJ2-7 | NA | NA | TRBV10-3 | 13 | TGTGCCATCAGCGGGAGTTACTCCTACGAGCAGTACTTC | CAISGSYSYEQYF
TRBJ2-3 | NA | NA | TRBV4-3 | 19 | TGCGCCAGCAGCCAAGGATTCGGCGTGGGCGGGGGCCTCACAGATACGCAGTATTTT | CASSQGFGVGGGLTDTQYF
TRBJ1-2 | NA | NA | TRBV5-1 | 12 | TGCGCCAGCAGCTTGGACGACTATGGCTACACCTTC | CASSLDDYGYTF
TRBJ2-2 | NA | NA | TRBV5-1 | 16 | TGCGCCAGCAGCTTGACAAAAACTACGAACACCGGGGAGCTGTTTTTT | CASSLTKTTNTGELFF
TRBJ1-4 | once | NA | TRBV19 | 15 | TGTGCCAGTAGTATGGTCGCAGCTACTTCGGAAAAACTGTTTTTT | CASSMVAATSEKLFF
TRBJ1-4 | NA | TRBD1 | TRBV18 | 14 | TGTGCCAGCTCATCAACAGGGGTTAATGAAAAACTGTTTTTT | CASSSTGVNEKLFF
TRBJ2-6 | NA | TRBD1 | TRBV5-1 | 18 | TGCGCCAGCAGCTCCCGGGACAGGGAAAGCTCTGGGGCCAACGTCCTGACTTTC | CASSSRDRESSGANVLTF
TRBJ1-1 | NA | TRBD1 | TRBV7-9 | 13 | TGTGCCAGCAGCTCAACAGGGGTCACTGAAGCTTTCTTT | CASSSTGVTEAFF
TRBJ1-1 | once | NA | TRBV6-2/TRBV6-3 | 17 | TGTGCCAGCAGTTACTCGACTTGGGGGGCAGCGAACACTGAAGCTTTCTTT | CASSYSTWGAANTEAFF
TRBJ1-2 | NA | NA | TRBV7-9 | 15 | TGTGCCAGCAGCTTAGACTACAAGGACGGTTATGGCTACACCTTC | CASSLDYKDGYGYTF
TRBJ2-7 | NA | NA | TRBV19 | 15 | TGTGCCAGTAGTATAGTGGGGACCAAATCCTACGAGCAGTACTTC | CASSIVGTKSYEQYF
TRBJ1-5 | NA | NA | TRBV4-1 | 15 | TGCGCCAGCAGCCGGATGGGGGAAGGGGATCAGCCCCAGCATTTT | CASSRMGEGDQPQHF
TRBJ1-1 | NA | NA | TRBV7-8 | 13 | TGTGCCAGCAGCCGTGGGGGGCTGACTGAAGCTTTCTTT | CASSRGGLTEAFF
TRBJ2-7 | NA | NA | TRBV6-5 | 12 | TGTGCCAGCACCTCCGAGGTCTACGAGCAGTACTTC | CASTSEVYEQYF
TRBJ2-7 | few | TRBD2 | TRBV7-9 | 16 | TGTGCCAGCAGCTCTGGGACTAGCGGGACCAACTACGAGCAGTACTTC | CASSSGTSGTNYEQYF
TRBJ2-1 | NA | TRBD2 | TRBV7-6 | 14 | TGTGCCAGCAGCCTGGGACTAGCGGGGAATGAGCAGTTCTTC | CASSLGLAGNEQFF
TRBJ1-5 | NA | TRBD1 | TRBV7-2 | 15 | TGTGCCAGCAGCCTCCAGACAGGGGAACATCAGCCCCAGCATTTT | CASSLQTGEHQPQHF
TRBJ2-5 | NA | NA | TRBV6-5 | 16 | TGTGCCAGCAGTTACTCGAATTTGAGGGGCGATGAGACCCAGTACTTC | CASSYSNLRGDETQYF
TRBJ2-1 | NA | TRBD1 | TRBV28 | 17 | TGTGCCAGCAGTCCCTCTGACGGACAGGGGGCTCACAATGAGCAGTTCTTC | CASSPSDGQGAHNEQFF
TRBJ2-3 | NA | TRBD2 | TRBV4-3 | 20 | TGCGCCAGCAGCCCAACCTGGCTAGCGGGAGGGGAGGTGGGCACAGATACGCAGTATTTT | CASSPTWLAGGEVGTDTQYF
TRBJ2-3 | NA | NA | TRBV6-5 | 14 | TGTGCCAGCAGTCCTAGTGCCTTGATAGATACGCAGTATTTT | CASSPSALIDTQYF
TRBJ2-3 | NA | TRBD1 | TRBV5-4 | 16 | TGTGCCAGCAGCTTGGAATGGGACAGGGGGACAGATACGCAGTATTTT | CASSLEWDRGTDTQYF
TRBJ2-3 | NA | TRBD2 | TRBV7-6 | 16 | TGTGCCAGCAGCTTAGCGAGGCCTAGCGGGGGGAATACGCAGTATTTT | CASSLARPSGGNTQYF
TRBJ2-5 | NA | TRBD2 | TRBV4-3 | 17 | TGCGCCAGCAGCCAAGGAGGGTCTAGCGGGAGGAGGGAGACCCAGTACTTC | CASSQGGSSGRRETQYF
TRBJ1-1 | NA | NA | TRBV7-2 | 15 | TGTGCCAGCAGCTTAGCGCGTGGCACCCGGGCTGAAGCTTTCTTT | CASSLARGTRAEAFF
TRBJ2-2 | NA | TRBD1 | TRBV7-2 | 15 | TGTGCCAGCAGCCCTACAGGGGGCTCCACCGGGGAGCTGTTTTTT | CASSPTGGSTGELFF
TRBJ1-4 | NA | TRBD1 | TRBV19 | 15 | TGTGCCAGTAGTCTTGGGGGACAGGCTAATGAAAAACTGTTTTTT | CASSLGGQANEKLFF
TRBJ2-1 | NA | TRBD2 | TRBV6-5 | 16 | TGTGCCAGCAGTTACTCCGGGACTAGCGGGATGGATGAGCAGTTCTTC | CASSYSGTSGMDEQFF
TRBJ2-2 | NA | NA | TRBV27 | 14 | TGTGCCAGCAGTTCGGGACATTACACCGGGGAGCTGTTTTTT | CASSSGHYTGELFF
TRBJ1-6 | NA | TRBD1 | TRBV5-4 | 18 | TGTGCCAGCAGCTGGGGACAGGGAACAAGCTCCTATAATTCACCCCTCCACTTT | CASSWGQGTSSYNSPLHF
TRBJ1-4 | NA | TRBD1 | TRBV10-3 | 14 | TGTGCCATCTCCAGGGGGCAGGGTAATGAAAAACTGTTTTTT | CAISRGQGNEKLFF
TRBJ1-3 | NA | NA | TRBV6-5 | 11 | TGTGCCAGCAGTCAAGGAAACACCATATATTTT | CASSQGNTIYF